This TCR beta chain was documented in a study of blood T cell repertoires in COVID-19. About the research overall: Whether acute or convalescent, the COVID-19 samples came from the United States, Italy and Spain. In each case, the material was cDNA or gDNA derived from T cells, B-cell-depleted T cells, or PBMCs.

Clones were sequenced by immunoSEQ multiplex PCR, and TCRdb holds only the in-frame ones, with some missing. The table records tens of thousands of clones, under 95% of them present only once. CDR1 and CDR2 (germline): LGHDT, YNNKEL (reference sequence). V gave up 4 bases and J gave up 3 bases; unmatched junction bases: 9. The CDR3 length is 15 residues. Material for sequencing was peripheral blood. The origin of this receptor is a woman older than 75 with active or convalescent COVID-19. The rearrangement joins TRBV3-1 (or the pseudogene TRBV3-2) to TRBJ2-7, with 7 bases fitting TRBD1. CDR3 in DNA: TGTGCCAGCAGCCCTTTAGGGGGCGGCGACTACGAGCAGTACTTC. Protein: CASSPLGGGDYEQYF.